These 31 T cell receptor beta chains were all obtained from the same sample, sequenced in a study of response to subunit inactivated influenza vaccine. MiXCR, run by TCRdb on the RT-PCR reads, gives a single entry per CDR3 protein. The sample consists of around 470,000 distinct CDR3 sequences, more than 7% of them appearing once. Source: PBMCs from blood, taken 23 months after vaccination. These receptors originate from a man in his fifties or sixties who received an inactivated influenza vaccine.

This chain links TRBV20-1 with TRBJ2-7; 9 bases are shared with TRBD1. CDR3 length equals 13 residues. Trimming cost V 5 bases and J 6 bases; bases outside gene matches: 8. Germline assignment: CDR1 DFQATT and CDR2 SNEGSKA (reference sequence). The chain's CDR3 is CSAQGTGHAEQYF. CDR3 coding DNA: TGCAGTGCTCAAGGGACAGGGCATGCCGAGCAGTACTTC.

This chain links TRBV7-9 with TRBJ2-1; weak D call: TRBD2 (5 bases). V lost 8 bases and J lost 4, with 12 bases in between. From germline, CDR1 is SEHNR and CDR2 FQNEAQ (reference sequence). The CDR3 runs 13 residues. CDR3 in amino acids: CASGRDAYNEQFF. In DNA form, the CDR3 reads TGTGCCAGCGGCCGGGATGCTTACAATGAGCAGTTCTTC.

This clonotype was observed at least ten times. This chain connects TRBV6-2 or TRBV6-3 to TRBJ2-5; D is unclear. The CDR3 extends over 14 amino acids. Germline CDR1 MNHEY, CDR2 SVGEGT. Trimming cost V 4 bases and J 3 bases, with 12 bases left between them. The CDR3 DNA reads as TGTGCCAGCAGTTTTGTCTACGGAGAAGAGACCCAGTACTTC. It specifies CASSFVYGEETQYF.

The gene calls are TRBV20-1 and TRBJ1-1; D is unresolved. Deletions cut 4 bases from V and 5 bases from J, with 14 bases between. Germline loops: CDR1 DFQATT, CDR2 SNEGSKA (reference sequence). This CDR3 is 13 amino acids long. The CDR3 here is CSATTGPVTEAFF. CDR3 in DNA: TGCAGTGCTACTACCGGACCAGTAACTGAAGCTTTCTTT.

This clonotype was picked up a small number of times. V gene TRBV2 combines with J gene TRBJ2-3; no clear D. CDR1 and CDR2 from the germline V gene are SNHLY and FYNNEI. The germline V and J ends were trimmed by 2 bases and 6 bases, with 12 bases remaining between them. The CDR3 consists of 14 residues. The CDR3 nucleotides read TGTGCCAGCAGTGAACAGGCATCATTGGATACGCAGTATTTT. Protein product: CASSEQASLDTQYF. The full variable domain, rest sourced from reference TRBV2 and TRBJ2-3, is EPEVTQTPSHQVTQMGQEVILRCVPISNHLYFYWYRQILGQKVEFLVSFYNNEISEKSEIFDDQFSVERPDGSNFTLKIRSTKLEDSAMYFCASSEQASLDTQYFGPGTRLTVL.

V usage is TRBV12-3 or TRBV12-4 and J usage is TRBJ2-1; D is unresolved. Between the trimmed V and J ends, which lost 8 bases and 9 bases, there was a span of 8 bases. CDR3 size: 10 residues. CDR3 coding DNA: TGTGCCAGCGGCCCGCGTGAGCAGTTCTTC. The encoded protein is CASGPREQFF.

This clonotype turned up a few times. The genes are TRBV3-1 and TRBJ1-6, with unresolved D. CDR1 is LGHDT and CDR2 is YNNKEL in the germline V gene (reference sequence). The CDR3 consists of 14 residues. V was clipped by 1 base and J by 8 bases, with 9 bases between them. CDR3 protein: CASSQVKTHSPLHF. DNA for the CDR3: TGTGCCAGCAGCCAAGTCAAGACGCATTCACCCCTCCACTTT.

This chain links TRBV11-1 with TRBJ2-7; TRBD1 matches 7 bases. Germline V gene lookup returns CDR1 SGHAT and CDR2 FQDESV (reference sequence). V lost 2 bases, J lost 0 bases, and 16 bases stayed unmatched. CDR3 length equals 19 residues. The CDR3 nucleotides are TGTGCCAGCAGCTTATTCTTGGGTAGGGGGCTTCCAAGCTCCTACGAGCAGTACTTC. Residues: CASSLFLGRGLPSSYEQYF.

The genes are TRBV2 and TRBJ1-2; 7 bases are a match to TRBD1. The germline CDR1 and CDR2 sequences are SNHLY and FYNNEI. The CDR3 length is 15 residues. Trimming removed 4 bases from V and 4 bases from J; junction bases left unmatched: 9. This chain's CDR3 is CASSVGQGVGYGYTF. CDR3 DNA sequence: TGTGCCAGCAGTGTGGGCCAGGGGGTAGGCTATGGCTACACCTTC.

This rearrangement joins TRBV7-4 to TRBJ2-7; no reliable D call. V was clipped by 1 base and J by 2 bases, with 9 bases between them. Germline values: CDR1 SGHVT, CDR2 SQSDAQ. The CDR3 contains 14 residues. CDR3 sequence (DNA): TGTGCCAGCAGCTTAGAGCTAGTCCCCTACGAGCAGTACTTC. Encoded protein: CASSLELVPYEQYF.

In this sample, this clonotype turned up many times. CDR3 nucleotides: TGTGCCAGCTCACCACAGGAAACTAATGAAAAACTGTTTTTT. Protein sequence: CASSPQETNEKLFF. This chain joins TRBV18 and TRBJ1-4; D call uncertain. Trimming took off 1 base at V and 1 base at J, with 4 bases between the two ends. Germline V gene sequence: CDR1 KGHSH, CDR2 LQKENI. The CDR3 runs to 14 residues.

The J gene is TRBJ2-1, the V gene TRBV4-3; D might be TRBD1 (6 bases). The CDR3 sequence is 15 residues long. Germline CDR1 is LGHNA and CDR2 is YSLEER. V lost 0 bases and J lost 3, with 9 bases in between. CDR3 loop: CASSQDNRDYNEQFF. The CDR3 DNA reads TGCGCCAGCAGCCAAGATAACAGGGACTACAATGAGCAGTTCTTC.

This clonotype was picked up a small number of times. V usage is TRBV6-5 and J usage is TRBJ2-7; possible D gene TRBD2, 6 bases. This CDR3 region has 15 residues. The V end lost 0 bases, the J end lost 2 bases, and 11 bases lay between the germline ends. CDR1 is MNHEY and CDR2 is SVGAGI in the germline V gene. The CDR3 coding sequence is TGTGCCAGCAGTTACTCTAGCGGAACTGCCTACGAGCAGTACTTC. It encodes CASSYSSGTAYEQYF.

This clonotype was observed a few times. This rearrangement joins TRBV5-1 to TRBJ1-1; TRBD1 agrees at 9 bases. CDR1 is SGHRS and CDR2 is YFSETQ in the germline V gene. J lost 4 bases, V lost 3 bases, and 10 bases had no gene match. The CDR3 contains 16 residues. DNA for the CDR3: TGCGCCAGCAGCTACGGGACAGGGCCCGTGGTCACTGAAGCTTTCTTT. As protein: CASSYGTGPVVTEAFF.

Ten or more counts support this clonotype. The chain carries TRBV7-2 and TRBJ1-3, with unresolved D. V lost 1 base to trimming and J lost 2 bases, with 6 bases between them. The CDR3 has 14 residues. The germline V gene has CDR1 SGHTA and CDR2 FQGNSA. CDR3 coding DNA: TGTGCCAGCAGCTTAGGGAGGACTGGAAACACCATATATTTT. This codes for CASSLGRTGNTIYF.

On this clonotype itself: A much bigger clone sits one base away, suggesting this may be a read error. The chain carries TRBV28 and TRBJ1-2; no firm D call. The CDR3 spans 13 residues. CDR1 and CDR2 (germline): MDHEN, SYDVKM. The CDR3 DNA sequence: TGTGCCAGCGGTTTAGGATTCGACTATGGCTACACCTTC. Translation gives CASGLGFDYGYTF.

This clonotype was detected many times. This rearrangement joins TRBV12-3 or TRBV12-4 to TRBJ2-6, with TRBD1 matching 7 bases. V gave up 5 bases and J gave up 2 bases; unmatched junction bases: 3. This CDR3 is built from 15 residues. CDR3 sequence (DNA): TGTGCCAGCAGTCCCGACAGGGCTGGGGCCAACGTCCTGACTTTC. Translating gives CASSPDRAGANVLTF.

This clonotype showed up just a few times. The rearrangement uses TRBV6-5 and TRBJ2-7; 9 bases agree with TRBD2. Germline CDR1 and CDR2: MNHEY and SVGAGI. Trimming took 2 bases from V and 3 from J; bases not matched to a gene: 11. The CDR3 loop spans 17 amino acids. The CDR3 sequence is CASSYPSSRSGSYEQYF. The CDR3 nucleotides are TGTGCCAGCAGTTACCCCTCATCTCGTAGCGGGAGCTACGAGCAGTACTTC.

The chain uses TRBV4-3 and TRBJ1-2, with 7 bases aligning to TRBD1. Trimming took 5 bases from V and 5 from J; bases not matched to a gene: 11. CDR1 and CDR2 (germline): LGHNA, YSLEER. This CDR3 has 15 residues. As DNA, the CDR3 is TGCGCCAGCAGCAACGACAGGGCCGGACTTTATGGCTACACCTTC. It codes for CASSNDRAGLYGYTF.

This clonotype was seen many times. The V call is TRBV6-1, the J call TRBJ2-2, with 10 bases fitting TRBD1. After removal of 6 bases from V and 4 bases from J, the junction contained 5 bases not matched to a gene. Germline CDR1 MNHNS, CDR2 SASEGT. This CDR3 is 15 amino acids long. This chain's CDR3 is CASSHRTGGTGELFF. The CDR3 region has the DNA TGTGCCAGCAGCCACAGGACAGGGGGCACCGGGGAGCTGTTTTTT.

This clonotype was seen more than once but under ten times. The chain links TRBV12-3 or TRBV12-4 to TRBJ1-6; perhaps TRBD1 as D (5 bases). V was pared by 5 bases and J by 7 bases, with 15 bases between. The CDR3 has 15 amino acids. CDR3 coding DNA: TGTGCCAGCAGTCCCGGGGCATCCGGAAATTCACCCCTCCACTTT. Protein: CASSPGASGNSPLHF.

At least ten counts were recorded for this clonotype. This chain connects TRBV18 to TRBJ1-1; D may be TRBD1 (5 bases). The CDR3 extends over 15 amino acids. The germline CDR1 and CDR2 sequences are KGHSH and LQKENI. V lost 2 bases and J lost 4, with 14 bases in between. The CDR3: CASSPFDRGSTEAFF. CDR3 DNA sequence: TGTGCCAGCTCACCATTCGACCGGGGGAGCACTGAAGCTTTCTTT. Variable domain in full (rest from reference TRBV18 and TRBJ1-1): NAGVMQNPRHLVRRRGQEARLRCSPMKGHSHVYWYRQLPEEGLKFMVYLQKENIIDESGMPKERFSAEFPKEGPSILRIQQVVRGDSAAYFCASSPFDRGSTEAFFGQGTRLTVV.

This clonotype was seen a few times. The rearrangement joins TRBV6-5 to TRBJ1-5; no clear D. The V end lost 6 bases, the J end lost 7 bases, and 13 bases lay between the germline ends. The CDR3 loop spans 13 amino acids. CDR1 is MNHEY, CDR2 SVGAGI, per germline. CDR3 in amino acids: CASSYTREQPQHF. In nucleotides, the CDR3 is TGTGCCAGCAGCTATACAAGGGAACAGCCCCAGCATTTT.

This clonotype was observed a few times. The chain has TRBV20-1 and TRBJ2-3; 7 nucleotides agree with TRBD2. Germline values: CDR1 DFQATT, CDR2 SNEGSKA (reference sequence). V shed 6 bases, J shed 5 bases, and the junction held 11 bases outside the gene matches. CDR3 size: 14 residues. The CDR3 reads CSAQMGGREDTQYF. For the CDR3, the DNA is TGCAGTGCCCAGATGGGAGGGAGAGAAGATACGCAGTATTTT.

V usage is TRBV29-1 and J usage is TRBJ2-1; 11 bases match TRBD1. The length of the CDR3 is 15 residues. Germline-derived CDR1 and CDR2 are SQVTM and ANQGSEA. V lost 7 bases and J lost 7; bases outside the gene matches: 12. The CDR3 DNA follows: TGCAGCGCATCTGTTGGGACAGGGGGATTGAATGAGCAGTTCTTC. Residues: CSASVGTGGLNEQFF.

This clonotype was seen many times. This sequence joins TRBV6-1 and TRBJ2-1; 7 bases agree with TRBD1. The CDR3 consists of 14 residues. The V gene's germline CDR1 is MNHNS and CDR2 SASEGT. The V gene end was trimmed by 6 bases and the J gene end by 2 bases; junction bases not matched to a gene: 4. CDR3 loop: CASRRQGAYNEQFF. In DNA form, the CDR3 reads TGTGCCAGCAGGAGGCAGGGGGCCTACAATGAGCAGTTCTTC.

V usage is TRBV5-1 and J usage is TRBJ2-5, with D perhaps TRBD1 or TRBD2 (5 bases each). Trimming cost V 1 base and J 5 bases, with 12 bases left between them. Germline V gives CDR1 SGHRS, CDR2 YFSETQ. The CDR3 has 14 amino acids. The CDR3 DNA is TGCGCCAGCAGCTTGTTGGGGACGGGTGAGACCCAGTACTTC. Its protein product is CASSLLGTGETQYF.

The rearrangement uses TRBV7-2 and TRBJ2-3, with D possibly being TRBD2 (5 bases). Trimming pared 5 bases from V and 1 base from J, leaving 19 bases between. CDR3 length: 17 amino acids. Germline values: CDR1 SGHTA, CDR2 FQGNSA. DNA of the CDR3: TGTGCCAGCAGCCCTGGTGGAAACGGGATTCGCACAGATACGCAGTATTTT. This translates into CASSPGGNGIRTDTQYF.

The chain recombines TRBV7-2 with TRBJ2-5; 8 nucleotides line up with TRBD1. In germline, CDR1 is SGHTA, CDR2 FQGNSA. There are 15 residues in the CDR3. J lost 2 bases, V lost 5 bases, and 7 bases had no gene match. The CDR3 nucleotides are TGTGCCAGCAGCCCCATGTGGGACAGGCAAGAGACCCAGTACTTC. Protein: CASSPMWDRQETQYF. Full variable domain (remainder filled in from reference TRBV7-2 and TRBJ2-5): GAGVSQSPSNKVTEKGKDVELRCDPISGHTALYWYRQSLGQGLEFLIYFQGNSAPDKSGLPSDRFSAERTGGSVSTLTIQRTQQEDSAVYLCASSPMWDRQETQYFGPGTRLLVL.

CDR3 residues: CASKGLARGPGEQFF. CDR3 coding DNA: TGTGCCAGCAAGGGACTAGCGAGGGGGCCGGGTGAGCAGTTCTTC. The chain has TRBV28 and TRBJ2-1; 10 positions agree with TRBD2. The ends lost 7 bases at V and 9 bases at J; junction bases unmatched: 12. Germline V lookup: CDR1 MDHEN, CDR2 SYDVKM. The length of the CDR3 is 15 residues.

The rearrangement links TRBV3-1 to TRBJ2-7, with D perhaps being TRBD1 or TRBD2 (6 bases each). This CDR3 has 12 amino acids. Trimming left V 1 base short and J 12 bases short, with 13 bases between. Germline V CDR1 and CDR2: LGHDT, YNNKEL (reference sequence). The CDR3 DNA reads as TGTGCCAGCAGCCAAGTCAGGGGAGGACTGTACTTC. Amino acids: CASSQVRGGLYF.